This entry lists 30 T cell receptor beta chains sequenced from one sample in a study of T cell responses to AZD1222 COVID-19 vaccine. Generated by immunoSEQ multiplex PCR, the TCRdb table keeps only in-frame clones and is missing some. The sample contains roughly 120,000 clones, about 90% of which appear only once. Specimen: peripheral blood, collected on day 0 of AZD1222 vaccination. The receptors were sampled from an adult in good health.

This clone was picked up one time. The chain recombines TRBV7-7 with TRBJ1-1; D unresolved. The CDR3 runs to 17 residues. Germline assignment: CDR1 SSHAT and CDR2 FNYEAQ (reference sequence). Trimming cost V 7 bases and J 0 bases, with 21 bases left between them. The CDR3: CASTYLLQDGMNTEAFF. CDR3 bases: TGTGCCAGCACCTACCTCCTCCAGGACGGGATGAACACTGAAGCTTTCTTT.

The V call is TRBV6-5, the J call TRBJ1-2; TRBD1 is a possible D gene (6 bases). This CDR3 comprises 14 residues. Deletions cut 0 bases from V and 2 bases from J, with 7 bases between. Germline V CDR1 and CDR2: MNHEY, SVGAGI. The CDR3 reads CASSYSGANYGYTF. CDR3 nucleotides: TGTGCCAGCAGTTACTCGGGGGCCAACTATGGCTACACCTTC.

The rearrangement links TRBV19 to TRBJ1-3; no firm D call. The V gene lost 5 bases and the J gene lost 0 bases, with 5 bases spanning the gap. From germline, CDR1 is LNHDA and CDR2 SQIVND (reference sequence). The CDR3 totals 13 residues. In nucleotides, the CDR3 is TGTGCCAGTAGTTTTAGCTCTGGAAACACCATATATTTT. Encoded protein: CASSFSSGNTIYF. Full variable domain (rest looked up from reference TRBV19 and TRBJ1-3): DGGITQSPKYLFRKEGQNVTLSCEQNLNHDAMYWYRQDPGQGLRLIYYSQIVNDFQKGDIAEGYSVSREKKESFPLTVTSAQKNPTAFYLCASSFSSGNTIYFGEGSWLTVV.

The chain carries TRBV11-2 and TRBJ1-2, with 7 bases fitting TRBD1. Germline CDR1 and CDR2: SGHAT and FQNNGV. The V segment lost 1 base and the J segment 4 bases; nucleotides outside the gene matches: 0. This CDR3 is 13 amino acids long. CDR3 region: CASSLGQGYGYTF. As DNA, the CDR3 is TGTGCCAGCAGCTTAGGACAGGGCTATGGCTACACCTTC.

This sequence joins TRBV4-1 and TRBJ1-2; D not certain. V shed 0 bases and J shed 5 bases, with 13 bases lying between them. The CDR3 length is 15 residues. CDR1 MGHRA and CDR2 YSYEKL come from the germline V gene. The CDR3 loop is CASSQDDLLVYGYTF. The CDR3, as DNA: TGCGCCAGCAGCCAAGACGACCTTTTGGTTTATGGCTACACCTTC.

The J gene is TRBJ1-2, the V gene TRBV2; no clear D gene. Germline CDR1 reads SNHLY; CDR2 reads FYNNEI. With 5 bases removed from V and 4 bases from J, the gap between germline ends came to 20 bases. The CDR3 runs to 16 residues. This chain's CDR3 is CASSLSGRANAYGYTF. In DNA, the CDR3 is TGTGCCAGCAGTCTCTCCGGGAGGGCAAATGCCTATGGCTACACCTTC.

This sequence joins TRBV7-2 and TRBJ1-2; D unresolved. Per the germline V gene, CDR1 is SGHTA and CDR2 is FQGNSA. V gave up 5 bases and J gave up 6 bases, with 10 bases separating them. CDR3 size: 12 residues. CDR3 sequence reads: CASSPRSDGYTF. The DNA for the CDR3 is TGTGCCAGCAGCCCCCGCAGCGATGGCTACACCTTC.

V and J are TRBV5-4 and TRBJ1-1, with a tentative D call TRBD1 (5 bases). Germline V gene sequence: CDR1 SGHNT, CDR2 YYREEE (reference sequence). The CDR3 contains 13 residues. Trimming left V 9 bases short and J 1 base short, with 13 bases between. The CDR3 region has the DNA TGTGCCACCGGACGACAGCCGAACACTGAAGCTTTCTTT. Residues: CATGRQPNTEAFF.

The chain carries TRBV4-3 and TRBJ1-5; possible D gene TRBD1, 5 bases. This CDR3 region has 15 residues. Deletions cut 1 base from V and 7 bases from J, with 14 bases between. Germline V gene sequence: CDR1 LGHNA, CDR2 YSLEER. This chain's CDR3 is CASSQGSQGLQPQHF. CDR3 DNA: TGCGCCAGCAGCCAAGGCTCCCAGGGATTACAGCCCCAGCATTTT.

The J gene is TRBJ1-5, the V gene TRBV28, with D tentatively TRBD1 (5 bases). Germline V CDR1 and CDR2: MDHEN, SYDVKM. There are 14 residues in the CDR3. V shed 5 bases and J shed 6 bases, with 14 bases lying between them. The CDR3 region has the DNA TGTGCCAGCAGTGACCCTGGGGGTTTTCAGCCCCAGCATTTT. It yields the protein CASSDPGGFQPQHF.

The chain uses TRBV4-1 and TRBJ1-5; 7 nucleotides agree with TRBD1. Germline V gives CDR1 MGHRA, CDR2 YSYEKL. The CDR3 contains 16 residues. After removal of 5 bases from V and 6 bases from J, the junction contained 13 bases not matched to a gene. DNA for the CDR3: TGCGCCAGCAGCAATAGTGGAGGGGGCTTCGCTCAGCCCCAGCATTTT. Protein product: CASSNSGGGFAQPQHF.

This clone appeared once. CDR3 protein: CASARRGQGATGELFF. DNA of the CDR3: TGTGCCAGCGCCCGAAGGGGACAGGGGGCAACCGGGGAGCTGTTTTTT. The V and J genes are TRBV11-3 and TRBJ2-2, with 12 positions matching TRBD1. The germline V gene has CDR1 SGHNT and CDR2 YENEEA. The length of the CDR3 is 16 residues. J gave up 5 bases and V 8 bases, and 9 bases lay outside the gene matches.

The J gene is TRBJ1-1, the V gene TRBV7-9; D may be TRBD1 (6 bases). Between the trimmed V and J ends, which lost 4 bases and 0 bases, there was a span of 6 bases. Germline CDR1 is SEHNR and CDR2 is FQNEAQ (reference sequence). This CDR3 is 13 amino acids long. The DNA for the CDR3 is TGTGCCAGCAGCTGGACAGTGAACACTGAAGCTTTCTTT. Translated: CASSWTVNTEAFF.

This sequence joins TRBV5-4 and TRBJ1-2; 7 bases match TRBD1. Germline loops: CDR1 SGHNT, CDR2 YYREEE (reference sequence). The CDR3 has 12 amino acids. V shed 4 bases, J shed 8 bases, and the junction held 5 bases outside the gene matches. The CDR3 region is CASSPDREGYTF. CDR3 DNA sequence: TGTGCCAGCAGCCCTGACAGGGAAGGCTACACCTTC.

J is TRBJ1-3 and V is TRBV19; 7 nucleotides agree with TRBD1. The length of the CDR3 is 15 residues. V was pared by 6 bases and J by 2 bases, with 7 bases of the junction left unmatched. Germline lookup yields CDR1 LNHDA and CDR2 SQIVND (reference sequence). The CDR3 DNA follows: TGTGCCAGTAGAACGACAGGGAAGACTGGAAACACCATATATTTT. Translating gives CASRTTGKTGNTIYF.

The chain recombines TRBV15 with TRBJ1-3; 7 nucleotides agree with TRBD1. In germline, CDR1 is LNHNV, CDR2 YYDKDF (reference sequence). V lost 0 bases, J lost 2 bases, and 7 bases stayed unmatched. The CDR3 is 17 amino acids. The CDR3: CATSRDRNRGTGNTIYF. The CDR3 coding sequence is TGTGCCACCAGCAGAGATAGAAACAGGGGAACTGGAAACACCATATATTTT. Complete variable domain (other parts from reference TRBV15 and TRBJ1-3): DAMVIQNPRYQVTQFGKPVTLSCSQTLNHNVMYWYQQKSSQAPKLLFHYYDKDFNNEADTPDNFQSRRPNTSFCFLDIRSPGLGDTAMYLCATSRDRNRGTGNTIYFGEGSWLTVV.

The chain combines TRBV18 with TRBJ2-3; 7 bases fit TRBD2. V lost 4 bases, J lost 5 bases, and 3 bases stayed unmatched. The CDR3 runs to 13 residues. Germline V gene sequence: CDR1 KGHSH, CDR2 LQKENI. CDR3 sequence: CASSRAGEDTQYF. Here the CDR3 DNA reads TGTGCCAGCTCACGGGCGGGAGAAGATACGCAGTATTTT.

This chain connects TRBV11-2 to TRBJ1-4; TRBD1 matches 9 bases. Looked up from germline, CDR1 is SGHAT and CDR2 is FQNNGV. The CDR3 contains 15 residues. V dropped 3 bases and J dropped 4; count of bases not matched to a gene: 3. The CDR3 sequence: CASSFGDRVNEKLFF. For the CDR3, the DNA is TGTGCCAGCAGCTTCGGGGACAGGGTTAATGAAAAACTGTTTTTT.

The chain uses TRBV6-1 and TRBJ2-3, with 11 positions matching TRBD2. Trimming at V came to 4 bases and at J to 2 bases, leaving 8 bases not matched to a gene. The germline gives CDR1 MNHNS, CDR2 SASEGT. The CDR3 has 17 residues. This CDR3 reads CASSARLAGISTDTQYF. The CDR3 DNA reads TGTGCCAGCAGTGCCAGACTAGCGGGGATATCCACAGATACGCAGTATTTT.

The V and J genes are TRBV4-3 and TRBJ2-3; TRBD1 or TRBD2 may be the D gene (6 bases each). The CDR3 runs to 17 residues. V lost 0 bases and J lost 2, with 15 bases in between. Germline V gene data show CDR1 as LGHNA and CDR2 as YSLEER. The CDR3 protein is CASSQDKRGENTDTQYF. The CDR3 nucleotides read TGCGCCAGCAGCCAAGATAAGAGGGGGGAAAACACAGATACGCAGTATTTT.

The genes are TRBV29-1 and TRBJ1-1; 9 positions match TRBD1. There are 14 residues in the CDR3. Germline assignment: CDR1 SQVTM and CDR2 ANQGSEA. The J segment lost 3 bases and the V segment lost 7 bases, leaving 9 bases of the junction unmatched. The CDR3 spells CSGLQGARDTEAFF. In DNA, the CDR3 is TGCAGCGGCCTACAGGGGGCGCGGGACACTGAAGCTTTCTTT.

The rearrangement uses TRBV25-1 and TRBJ1-1, with a possible D match to TRBD1 (5 bases). Trimming took 1 base from V and 3 from J, leaving 12 bases between them. The germline V gene has CDR1 MGHDK and CDR2 SYGVNS. This CDR3 contains 15 residues. The CDR3 sequence is CASSEWGGSDTEAFF. The DNA of the CDR3 is TGTGCCAGCAGTGAATGGGGGGGATCGGACACTGAAGCTTTCTTT.

The CDR3 reads CASQGGRANTEAFF. The CDR3 region has the DNA TGCGCCAGCCAAGGGGGGCGGGCGAACACTGAAGCTTTCTTT. J is TRBJ1-1 and V is TRBV4-3; D perhaps matches TRBD1 (6 bases). From germline, CDR1 is LGHNA and CDR2 YSLEER. Trimming left V 8 bases short and J 1 base short, with 14 bases between. The CDR3 runs to 14 residues.

Note on this clone: Other DNA variants within this sample encode the same CDR3. The chain links TRBV7-9 to TRBJ2-7, with 10 positions matching TRBD2. Germline CDR1 reads SEHNR; CDR2 reads FQNEAQ (reference sequence). Trimming removed 4 bases from V and 4 bases from J; junction bases left unmatched: 4. The CDR3 totals 14 residues. For the CDR3, the DNA is TGTGCCAGCAGCTCTGGACTAGCGGTTTACGAGCAGTACTTC. Its translation: CASSSGLAVYEQYF.

The chain is built from TRBV30 and TRBJ1-5, with D tentatively TRBD1 (6 bases). Germline-derived CDR1 and CDR2 are GTSNPN and SVGIG (reference sequence). The CDR3 contains 14 residues. V was clipped by 4 bases and J by 4 bases, with 14 bases between them. CDR3 in DNA: TGTGCCTGGACGGTTACAGGGAGGAATCAGCCCCAGCATTTT. The encoded protein is CAWTVTGRNQPQHF. Drawing the rest from reference TRBV30 and TRBJ1-5, the complete variable domain is SQTIHQWPATLVQPVGSPLSLECTVEGTSNPNLYWYRQAAGRGLQLLFYSVGIGQISSEVPQNLSASRPQDRQFILSSKKLLLSDSGFYLCAWTVTGRNQPQHFGDGTRLSIL.

The rearrangement joins TRBV9 to TRBJ2-3; TRBD1 aligns across 10 bases. This CDR3 contains 15 residues. Germline CDR1 and CDR2: SGDLS and YYNGEE. V lost 3 bases and J lost 3; bases outside the gene matches: 4. CDR3 sequence reads: CASSAWTGGTDTQYF. CDR3 coding DNA: TGTGCCAGCAGCGCCTGGACAGGGGGGACAGATACGCAGTATTTT.

CDR3 in amino acids: CASSQEWGAGVQPQHF. The CDR3 DNA follows: TGCGCCAGCAGCCAAGAATGGGGGGCCGGGGTTCAGCCCCAGCATTTT. The gene calls are TRBV4-3 and TRBJ1-5, with D possibly matching TRBD1 (6 bases). V shed 0 bases and J shed 6 bases, with 15 bases lying between them. The CDR3 runs to 16 residues. Germline-derived CDR1 and CDR2 are LGHNA and YSLEER.

This sequence joins TRBV7-2 and TRBJ2-3; 8 nucleotides align to TRBD2. The V segment lost 2 bases and the J segment 4 bases; nucleotides outside the gene matches: 5. In germline, CDR1 is SGHTA, CDR2 FQGNSA. This CDR3 has 15 residues. The CDR3 protein is CASSLSGGPPDTQYF. CDR3 nucleotide sequence: TGTGCCAGCAGCTTATCGGGGGGGCCGCCAGATACGCAGTATTTT.

V gene TRBV6-8 combines with J gene TRBJ1-4; a weak D match, TRBD1 (5 bases). This CDR3 spans 14 amino acids. CDR1 MNHGY and CDR2 SAAAGT come from the germline V gene. V was cut by 4 bases and J by 4 bases, with 10 bases left in between. The CDR3 is CASSLRGVNEKLFF. The CDR3 DNA reads as TGTGCCAGCAGTTTAAGGGGCGTTAATGAAAAACTGTTTTTT.

The gene calls are TRBV27 and TRBJ1-5; D may be TRBD1 (5 bases). The CDR3 runs 14 residues. V was cut by 2 bases and J by 6 bases, with 11 bases left in between. CDR1 and CDR2 from the germline V gene are MNHEY and SMNVEV (reference sequence). CDR3 nucleotides: TGTGCCAGCAGTTTAGGAGGGGTTTCTCAGCCCCAGCATTTT. Residues: CASSLGGVSQPQHF.